This record concerns one T cell receptor (beta chain) sequence. These data belong to a study of blood T cell repertoires in COVID-19. The method was immunoSEQ multiplex PCR; TCRdb's version includes in-frame clones alone and lacks a portion of them. The sample shows 200,000 to 250,000 clones, 86% of them seen only once. The source of this sequence is a man older than 75 with acute or convalescent COVID-19. Input material: peripheral blood.

This CDR3 reads CASSGAGGYGYTF. CDR3 sequence (DNA): TGTGCCAGCAGTGGGGCGGGGGGATATGGCTACACCTTC. The chain carries TRBV12-3 or TRBV12-4 and TRBJ1-2, with a possible D match to TRBD1 (5 bases). V was shortened by 5 bases and J by 5 bases, with 12 bases between the two germline ends. The CDR3 length is 13 residues.